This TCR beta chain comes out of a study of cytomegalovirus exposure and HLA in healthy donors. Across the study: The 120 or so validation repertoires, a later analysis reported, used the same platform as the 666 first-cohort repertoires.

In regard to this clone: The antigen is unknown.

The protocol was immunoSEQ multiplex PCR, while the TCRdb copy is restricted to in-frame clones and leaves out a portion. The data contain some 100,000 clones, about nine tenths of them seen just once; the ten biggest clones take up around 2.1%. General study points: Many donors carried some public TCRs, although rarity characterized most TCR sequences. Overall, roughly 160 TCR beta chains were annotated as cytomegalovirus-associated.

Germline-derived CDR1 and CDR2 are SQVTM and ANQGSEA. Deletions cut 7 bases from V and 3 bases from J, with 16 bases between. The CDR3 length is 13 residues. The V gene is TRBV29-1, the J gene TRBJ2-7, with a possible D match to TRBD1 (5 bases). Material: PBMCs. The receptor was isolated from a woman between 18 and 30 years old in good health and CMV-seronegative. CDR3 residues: CSGWTRMSYEQYF. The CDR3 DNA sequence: TGCAGCGGGTGGACAAGAATGAGCTACGAGCAGTACTTC.